This T cell receptor (beta chain) was observed in a study of CD8+ T cells in alopecia areata. Study-wide results and limits: Possibly as an HLA-related effect, TCR sharing across patients appeared less clear than in mice.

About this clone itself: What it binds is not known.

Isolated RNA was reverse transcribed into cDNA used as the sequencing template. Clones were sequenced by immunoSEQ multiplex PCR, and TCRdb holds only the in-frame ones, with some missing. This sample has about 110,000 clones, with about 60% found just once. Sorting of PBMCs yielded the CD4+ and CD8+ T cells. With 8 bases removed from V and 1 base from J, the gap between germline ends came to 14 bases. The CDR3 sequence is 13 residues long. Looked up from germline, CDR1 is GTSNPN and CDR2 is SVGIG (reference sequence). The sequence came from a human donor with alopecia areata. The chain employs TRBV30 and TRBJ1-2, with D perhaps matching TRBD1 (5 bases). The sample taken for sequencing was NKG2D-low CD8+ T cells sorted from blood. CDR3 sequence (DNA): TGTGCCAGTCGGGACGGATTTAACTATGGCTACACCTTC. Translated: CASRDGFNYGYTF.